Following are 30 T cell receptor beta chains from one sample sequenced in a study of T cell repertoires in cytomegalovirus infection. MiXCR, applied by TCRdb to the reads, yields one record per CDR3 protein. This table has about 230,000 distinct CDR3 sequences, approximately 22% appearing once. Input material: CD8+ T cells from PBMCs. These receptors all stem from a human donor in good health (CMV status not recorded). Some clones in this sample may be carry-over from other donors' samples.

The chain couples TRBV28 to TRBJ2-7; a possible D gene is TRBD1 (6 bases). The germline V and J ends were trimmed by 5 bases and 2 bases, with 22 bases remaining between them. The germline V gene encodes CDR1 MDHEN and CDR2 SYDVKM. This CDR3 comprises 17 residues. The CDR3 DNA is TGTGCCAGCAGTCCCCACCCGACAGGCCCTCTTACCTACGAGCAGTACTTC. Its translation is CASSPHPTGPLTYEQYF. Variable domain in full (rest from reference TRBV28 and TRBJ2-7): DVKVTQSSRYLVKRTGEKVFLECVQDMDHENMFWYRQDPGLGLRLIYFSYDVKMKEKGDIPEGYSVSREKKERFSLILESASTNQTSMYLCASSPHPTGPLTYEQYFGPGTRLTVT.

This clonotype was recorded at least ten times. This chain connects TRBV7-9 to TRBJ2-5, with 9 bases lining up with TRBD1. CDR3 length equals 17 residues. CDR1 is SEHNR and CDR2 is FQNEAQ in the germline V gene (reference sequence). The V and J ends lost 6 bases and 6 bases, in that order; junction bases with no gene match: 17. CDR3: CASSPPPGQGVGKTQYF. As DNA, the CDR3 is TGTGCCAGCAGTCCTCCCCCGGGACAGGGTGTTGGAAAGACCCAGTACTTC. The full variable domain, with the rest looked up from reference TRBV7-9 and TRBJ2-5, is DTGVSQNPRHKITKRGQNVTFRCDPISEHNRLYWYRQTLGQGPEFLTYFQNEAQLEKSRLLSDRFSAERPKGSFSTLEIQRTEQGDSAMYLCASSPPPGQGVGKTQYFGPGTRLLVL.

The chain links TRBV2 to TRBJ2-3; 11 positions agree with TRBD2. The V segment lost 2 bases and the J segment 6 bases; nucleotides outside the gene matches: 10. In germline, CDR1 is SNHLY, CDR2 FYNNEI. CDR3 size: 17 residues. The CDR3 region is CASSERGSGGAEDTQYF. CDR3 coding DNA: TGTGCCAGCAGTGAAAGGGGTAGCGGGGGGGCCGAGGATACGCAGTATTTT.

This clonotype showed up just a few times. The V gene is TRBV20-1, the J gene TRBJ2-7; 9 bases are shared with TRBD2. V was pared by 3 bases and J by 3 bases, with 9 bases of the junction left unmatched. The CDR3 consists of 15 residues. Germline CDR1 is DFQATT and CDR2 is SNEGSKA (reference sequence). CDR3 sequence reads: CSASLRRGGIYEQYF. The CDR3 DNA is TGCAGTGCTAGTCTAAGGCGGGGGGGGATCTACGAGCAGTACTTC.

This clonotype was found a few times. The V call is TRBV27, the J call TRBJ2-3; 7 bases line up with TRBD2. The CDR3 is made up of 14 amino acids. Germline values: CDR1 MNHEY, CDR2 SMNVEV (reference sequence). The V segment lost 5 bases and the J segment 5 bases; nucleotides outside the gene matches: 7. As DNA, the CDR3 is TGTGCCAGCAGTCCCGCTAGCGGTCGAGATACGCAGTATTTT. Translated, it gives CASSPASGRDTQYF.

This clonotype turned up a few times. V gene TRBV6-5 combines with J gene TRBJ2-1; 8 positions agree with TRBD1. The trim removed 5 bases at V and 7 bases at J, leaving 7 bases unmatched. The CDR3 is made up of 14 amino acids. Per the germline V gene, CDR1 is MNHEY and CDR2 is SVGAGI. The CDR3: CASSQGALGNEQFF. CDR3 sequence (DNA): TGTGCCAGCAGTCAGGGGGCACTGGGGAATGAGCAGTTCTTC.

This clonotype was observed a handful of times. The chain carries TRBV7-2 and TRBJ1-2; D is ambiguous. The CDR3 totals 13 residues. In germline, CDR1 is SGHTA, CDR2 FQGNSA. V was pared by 2 bases and J by 6 bases, with 10 bases between. CDR3 in amino acids: CASSLYAIDGYTF. The CDR3, as DNA: TGTGCCAGCAGCTTATACGCCATCGATGGCTACACCTTC.

In its sample, this clonotype was seen a few times. The J gene is TRBJ1-5, the V gene TRBV28; D may be TRBD1 (5 bases). V lost 3 bases to trimming and J lost 6 bases, with 9 bases between them. This CDR3 contains 13 residues. Germline V gives CDR1 MDHEN, CDR2 SYDVKM. The CDR3 DNA follows: TGTGCCAGCAGTTTGAGGGGTCGTCAGCCCCAGCATTTT. This codes for CASSLRGRQPQHF.

This chain links TRBV30 with TRBJ2-1, with a tentative D call TRBD2 (7 bases). The V gene's germline CDR1 is GTSNPN and CDR2 SVGIG (reference sequence). Trimming removed 3 bases at V and 4 bases at J, with 16 bases between. The CDR3 is 15 residues long. As DNA, the CDR3 is TGTGCCTGGAGCCTAGGGGGGGGGCCGTACAATGAGCAGTTCTTC. It encodes CAWSLGGGPYNEQFF.

This clonotype was recorded at least ten times. The chain recombines TRBV7-2 with TRBJ2-7; 7 positions match TRBD1. Germline values: CDR1 SGHTA, CDR2 FQGNSA. J gave up 3 bases and V 5 bases, and 4 bases lay outside the gene matches. This CDR3 has 13 amino acids. In DNA form, the CDR3 reads TGTGCCAGCAGCCCGACAGGGAGCTACGAGCAGTACTTC. Translated: CASSPTGSYEQYF. Filled out from reference TRBV7-2 and TRBJ2-7, the complete variable domain reads GAGVSQSPSNKVTEKGKDVELRCDPISGHTALYWYRQSLGQGLEFLIYFQGNSAPDKSGLPSDRFSAERTGGSVSTLTIQRTQQEDSAVYLCASSPTGSYEQYFGPGTRLTVT.

The V and J genes are TRBV7-9 and TRBJ2-1; unclear D gene. Per germline, CDR1 SEHNR and CDR2 FQNEAQ (reference sequence). The CDR3 is 13 residues long. Trimming took off 1 base at V and 6 bases at J, with 7 bases between the two ends. Written as DNA, the CDR3 is TGTGCCAGCAGCTTAGTCGACGGCAATGAGCAGTTCTTC. It yields the protein CASSLVDGNEQFF.

This clonotype was counted ten times or more. The chain employs TRBV7-8 and TRBJ2-1; 7 nucleotides agree with TRBD1. The CDR3 spans 17 residues. J gave up 2 bases and V 4 bases, and 11 bases lay outside the gene matches. The V gene's germline CDR1 is SGHVS and CDR2 FQNEAQ. The CDR3 DNA reads TGTGCCAGCAGCTCCTCAGAACCGGGACAGACCTACAATGAGCAGTTCTTC. This sequence encodes CASSSSEPGQTYNEQFF.

This clonotype was seen more than once but under ten times. The rearrangement uses TRBV6-2 or TRBV6-3 and TRBJ2-1; weak D call: TRBD2 (6 bases). V was clipped by 0 bases and J by 0 bases, with 9 bases between them. The CDR3 is 16 amino acids. The germline CDR1 and CDR2 sequences are MNHEY and SVGEGT. This chain's CDR3 is CASSYSVTSSYNEQFF. The CDR3 region has the DNA TGTGCCAGCAGTTACTCGGTGACTAGCTCCTACAATGAGCAGTTCTTC.

This clonotype was picked up many times. This sequence joins TRBV6-5 and TRBJ1-5; 7 nucleotides line up with TRBD1. V was pared by 2 bases and J by 6 bases, with 1 base of the junction left unmatched. CDR1 and CDR2 from the germline V gene are MNHEY and SVGAGI. CDR3 size: 13 residues. CDR3 sequence reads: CASSYDRVQPQHF. Here the CDR3 DNA reads TGTGCCAGCAGTTACGACAGGGTTCAGCCCCAGCATTTT.

This clonotype was recorded a few times. V usage is TRBV28 and J usage is TRBJ1-1; 9 bases align to TRBD1. With 8 bases clipped from V and 0 bases from J, the junction kept 7 bases outside the gene matches. Germline CDR1 is MDHEN and CDR2 is SYDVKM. There are 15 residues in the CDR3. The CDR3: CASPDRGGMNTEAFF. In nucleotides, the CDR3 is TGTGCCAGCCCGGACAGGGGAGGGATGAACACTGAAGCTTTCTTT.

J is TRBJ2-7 and V is TRBV27; no definite D call. Trimming took 0 bases from V and 5 from J, leaving 11 bases between them. Germline lookup yields CDR1 MNHEY and CDR2 SMNVEV (reference sequence). CDR3 size: 14 residues. The DNA of the CDR3 is TGTGCCAGCAGTTTATCGAGCATTAGCCACGAGCAGTACTTC. This gives the protein CASSLSSISHEQYF.

The table lists this clonotype with a few counts. The chain has TRBV28 and TRBJ2-7, with a weak D call TRBD2 (5 bases). V gave up 7 bases and J gave up 5 bases, with 18 bases separating them. This CDR3 is built from 14 residues. Per the germline V gene, CDR1 is MDHEN and CDR2 is SYDVKM. Written as DNA, the CDR3 is TGTGCCAGCACTTCCAGCGGCTGGGAGAACGAGCAGTACTTC. It is translated as CASTSSGWENEQYF.

About this clonotype itself: A much larger clone lies a single base off, so this may be a read error. The gene calls are TRBV7-4 and TRBJ2-7; TRBD1 is a possible D gene (6 bases). This CDR3 is 14 amino acids long. The germline V gene has CDR1 SGHVT and CDR2 SQSDAQ. CDR3 sequence reads: CTSSPEGHSYEQYF. For the CDR3, the DNA is TGTACCAGCAGCCCTGAGGGACACTCCTACGAGCAGTACTTC.

This clonotype was counted a few times. The chain recombines TRBV3-1 with TRBJ2-3; TRBD2 matches 11 bases. CDR3 size: 17 residues. Unmatched junction bases numbered 4, after V lost 0 bases and J lost 2 bases. CDR1 LGHDT and CDR2 YNNKEL come from the germline V gene (reference sequence). The chain's CDR3 is CASSQELAGDLTDTQYF. CDR3 nucleotide sequence: TGTGCCAGCAGCCAAGAACTAGCGGGGGACCTCACAGATACGCAGTATTTT.

The rearrangement links TRBV14 to TRBJ2-1, with 13 nucleotides matching TRBD2. CDR3 length: 16 amino acids. In germline, CDR1 is SGHDN, CDR2 FVKESK. J lost 7 bases, V lost 2 bases, and 5 bases had no gene match. CDR3 DNA: TGTGCCAGCAGCCAATTCCCACTAGCGGGAGGGAATGAGCAGTTCTTC. Translation: CASSQFPLAGGNEQFF.

The rearrangement uses TRBV6-6 and TRBJ2-6; D unresolved. The germline CDR1 and CDR2 sequences are MNHNY and SVGAGI (reference sequence). This CDR3 contains 17 residues. Between the trimmed V and J ends, which lost 0 bases and 0 bases, there was a span of 9 bases. This chain's CDR3 is CASSYSTALSGANVLTF. The CDR3 region has the DNA TGTGCCAGCAGTTACTCCACCGCACTCTCTGGGGCCAACGTCCTGACTTTC.

This clonotype came up many times. This chain links TRBV20-1 with TRBJ1-6, with unresolved D. CDR3 length: 16 residues. Trimming took 1 base from V and 0 from J, leaving 10 bases between them. Germline V gives CDR1 DFQATT, CDR2 SNEGSKA (reference sequence). This chain's CDR3 is CSARGLLSSYNSPLHF. CDR3 sequence (DNA): TGCAGTGCTAGAGGGCTCCTGAGCTCCTATAATTCACCCCTCCACTTT.

This clonotype has a handful of counts. The gene calls are TRBV7-9 and TRBJ2-6; 11 bases match TRBD1. CDR1 and CDR2 from the germline V gene are SEHNR and FQNEAQ (reference sequence). The CDR3 runs 19 residues. The ends lost 5 bases at V and 2 bases at J; junction bases unmatched: 11. CDR3 DNA sequence: TGTGCCAGCAGCAGGACAGGGGGCATAGCGGCGGCTGGGGCCAACGTCCTGACTTTC. This encodes CASSRTGGIAAAGANVLTF.

This chain links TRBV28 with TRBJ2-7; a weak D match, TRBD1 (6 bases). The germline V gene encodes CDR1 MDHEN and CDR2 SYDVKM. The V end was cut by 6 bases, the J end by 1 base, with 13 bases between. The CDR3 consists of 14 residues. The CDR3 region has the DNA TGTGCCAGCAGCCCTCTTGACAGGTCCTACGAGCAGTACTTC. This translates into CASSPLDRSYEQYF.

The CDR3 DNA sequence: TGTGCCACCCGGGGGTTAGCAGGAGCTTTCTTT. Residues: CATRGLAGAFF. The gene calls are TRBV28 and TRBJ1-1; possibly TRBD1 for D (5 bases). This CDR3 is 11 amino acids long. Trimming took off 10 bases at V and 10 bases at J, with 16 bases between the two ends. Germline V gene data show CDR1 as MDHEN and CDR2 as SYDVKM. Full variable domain (rest looked up from reference TRBV28 and TRBJ1-1): DVKVTQSSRYLVKRTGEKVFLECVQDMDHENMFWYRQDPGLGLRLIYFSYDVKMKEKGDIPEGYSVSREKKERFSLILESASTNQTSMYLCATRGLAGAFFGQGTRLTVV.

This rearrangement joins TRBV4-3 to TRBJ1-2; no reliable D call. The CDR3 covers 14 residues. V shed 1 base and J shed 8 bases, with 14 bases lying between them. The V gene's germline CDR1 is LGHNA and CDR2 YSLEER. The CDR3 spells CASSQGTACRGYTF. As DNA, the CDR3 is TGCGCCAGCAGCCAAGGGACTGCCTGTCGCGGCTACACCTTC.

This clonotype was observed many times. V gene TRBV7-8 combines with J gene TRBJ2-5, with D perhaps matching TRBD2 (7 bases). This CDR3 is 13 amino acids long. The V gene's germline CDR1 is SGHVS and CDR2 FQNEAQ. With 7 bases removed from V and 4 bases from J, the gap between germline ends came to 13 bases. CDR3 DNA: TGTGCCAGCATGGGGGGGCAGGGAGAGACCCAGTACTTC. As protein: CASMGGQGETQYF.

V usage is TRBV10-3 and J usage is TRBJ2-3; D is ambiguous. Germline CDR1 is ENHRY and CDR2 is SYGVKD. The CDR3 is made up of 16 amino acids. V shed 0 bases and J shed 0 bases, with 10 bases lying between them. CDR3 nucleotides: TGTGCCATCAGTGAGTCTTGGCTGGCTAGCACAGATACGCAGTATTTT. Amino acids: CAISESWLASTDTQYF.

The table lists this clonotype with many counts. J is TRBJ2-1 and V is TRBV7-2; TRBD2 aligns across 10 bases. V was pared by 5 bases and J by 15 bases, with 10 bases of the junction left unmatched. Germline CDR1 SGHTA, CDR2 FQGNSA. The CDR3 has 13 amino acids. This CDR3 reads CASSPISSGGPFF. The CDR3 region has the DNA TGTGCCAGCAGCCCAATCTCTAGCGGGGGACCGTTCTTC.

The count of this clonotype is one. This rearrangement joins TRBV20-1 to TRBJ2-1; D gene unclear. The germline gives CDR1 DFQATT, CDR2 SNEGSKA (reference sequence). V lost 6 bases, J lost 7 bases, and 19 bases lay in between. CDR3 length: 14 amino acids. Here the CDR3 DNA reads TGCAGTGCCTCCCCACCAGCTCAAAAGAATGAGCAGTTCTTC. Residues: CSASPPAQKNEQFF.